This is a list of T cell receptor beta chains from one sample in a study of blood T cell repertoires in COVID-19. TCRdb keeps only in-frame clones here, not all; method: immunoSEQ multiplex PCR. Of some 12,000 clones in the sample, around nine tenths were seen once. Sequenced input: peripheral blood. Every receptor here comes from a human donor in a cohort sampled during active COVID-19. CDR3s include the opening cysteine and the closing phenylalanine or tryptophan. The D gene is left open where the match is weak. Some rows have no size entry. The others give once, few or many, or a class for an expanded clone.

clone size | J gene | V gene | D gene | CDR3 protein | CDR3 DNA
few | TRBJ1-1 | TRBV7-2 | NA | CASSSRQTSRPAFF | TGTGCCAGCAGCTCCCGACAGACCTCCAGGCCAGCTTTCTTT
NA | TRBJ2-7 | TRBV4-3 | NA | CASSQGGGRAGYEQYF | TGCGCCAGCAGCCAAGGGGGGGGGCGCGCTGGATACGAGCAGTACTTC
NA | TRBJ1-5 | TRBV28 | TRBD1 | CASSFPSGSGGGSNQPQHF | TGTGCCAGCAGTTTCCCCTCTGGCTCAGGGGGCGGGAGCAATCAGCCCCAGCATTTT
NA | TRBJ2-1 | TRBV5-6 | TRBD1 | CASSFDRVPYNEQFF | TGTGCCAGCAGCTTCGACAGGGTACCCTACAATGAGCAGTTCTTC
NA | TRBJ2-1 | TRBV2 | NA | CASTGFVYNEQFF | TGTGCCAGCACAGGGTTCGTTTACAATGAGCAGTTCTTC
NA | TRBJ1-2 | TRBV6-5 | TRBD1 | CASSLDRGRGAGYTF | TGTGCCAGCAGTCTGGACAGGGGGCGAGGAGCTGGCTACACCTTC
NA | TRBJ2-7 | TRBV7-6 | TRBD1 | CASSHPGQGDEQYF | TGTGCCAGCAGCCACCCGGGACAGGGTGACGAGCAGTACTTC
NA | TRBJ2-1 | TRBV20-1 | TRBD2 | CSASKPGLAGIYNEQFF | TGCAGTGCCAGTAAACCAGGGCTAGCGGGGATCTACAATGAGCAGTTCTTC
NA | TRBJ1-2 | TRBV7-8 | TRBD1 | CASSDRQGSYGYTF | TGTGCCAGCAGCGATAGACAGGGCTCCTATGGCTACACCTTC
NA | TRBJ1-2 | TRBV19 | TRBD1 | CASSIGDSYYGYTF | TGTGCCAGTAGTATCGGGGACAGCTACTATGGCTACACCTTC